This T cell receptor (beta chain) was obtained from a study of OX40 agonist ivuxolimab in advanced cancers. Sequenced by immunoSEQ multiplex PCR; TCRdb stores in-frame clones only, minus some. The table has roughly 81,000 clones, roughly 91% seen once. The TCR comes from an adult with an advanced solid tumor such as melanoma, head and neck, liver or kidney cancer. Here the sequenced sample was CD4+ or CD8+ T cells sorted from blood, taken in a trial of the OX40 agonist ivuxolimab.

CDR3 DNA sequence: TGTGCCACCAGCGGAAGAAGTGGGGAGGGGGAGCAGTACTTC. Translated: CATSGRSGEGEQYF. This rearrangement joins TRBV15 to TRBJ2-7, with 7 bases identical to TRBD2. CDR1 and CDR2 (germline): LNHNV, YYDKDF (reference sequence). This CDR3 has 14 residues. With 5 bases clipped from V and 7 bases from J, the junction kept 11 bases outside the gene matches.